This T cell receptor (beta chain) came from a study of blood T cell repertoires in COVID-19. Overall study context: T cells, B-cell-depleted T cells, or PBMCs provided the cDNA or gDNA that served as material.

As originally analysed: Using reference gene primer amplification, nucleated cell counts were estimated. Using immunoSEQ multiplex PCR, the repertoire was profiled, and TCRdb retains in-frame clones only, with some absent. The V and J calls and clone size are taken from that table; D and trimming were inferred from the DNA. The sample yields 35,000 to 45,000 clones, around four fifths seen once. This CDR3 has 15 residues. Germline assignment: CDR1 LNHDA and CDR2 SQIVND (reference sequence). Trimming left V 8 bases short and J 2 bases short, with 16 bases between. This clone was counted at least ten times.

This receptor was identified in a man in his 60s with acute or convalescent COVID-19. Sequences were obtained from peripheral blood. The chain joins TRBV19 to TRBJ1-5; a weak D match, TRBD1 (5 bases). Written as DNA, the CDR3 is TGTGCCAGTGATGAACCCGGCAGGGGCAATCAGCCCCAGCATTTT. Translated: CASDEPGRGNQPQHF.